A selection of T cell receptor beta chains follows, all from one sample in a study of blood T cells in healthy people across ages. TCRdb reprocessed the 5' RACE reads via MiXCR and lists one record per CDR3 protein. The sample has around 1,500,000 distinct CDR3 sequences, approximately 42% seen once. Material for sequencing was blood. These receptors were collected from a young woman in good health. Each CDR3 is given with its conserved first and last residue. A D gene is named only where the DNA matches it firmly. The listing skips clone size in some rows; elsewhere it reads once, few, many or a size class.

V	size	D	J	DNA	CDR3
TRBV12-3/TRBV12-4	few	-	TRBJ2-1	TGTGCCAGCAGTTTAGTGTCAGGGGGGTGGAATGAGCAGTTCTTC	CASSLVSGGWNEQFF
TRBV27	-	-	TRBJ1-5	TGTGCCAGCAGTAGGGGACATCTGGGGGCTACGGGCCAGCCCCAGCATTTT	CASSRGHLGATGQPQHF
TRBV18	-	TRBD2	TRBJ2-6	TGTGCCAGCTCACCACTAGTCGGGACTAGTGGGGCCAACGTCCCGACTTTC	CASSPLVGTSGANVPTF
TRBV7-2	-	TRBD2	TRBJ2-5	TGTGCCAGCAGCTTAGTCGGTAGCGGGAGTGTGGGAGAGACCCAGTACTTC	CASSLVGSGSVGETQYF
TRBV9	-	TRBD2	TRBJ2-2	TGTGCCAGCAGCACATTCTCCGGGACTAGCGACACCGGGGAGCTGTTTTTT	CASSTFSGTSDTGELFF
TRBV6-6	few	-	TRBJ2-7	TGTGCCAGCAGTTTCTCCTTGGAATACGAGCAGTACTTC	CASSFSLEYEQYF
TRBV19	-	-	TRBJ2-7	TGTGCCAGTAGCCATAGGGCAGTTGGAACCGTCGAGCAGTACTTC	CASSHRAVGTVEQYF
TRBV20-1	-	TRBD2	TRBJ2-7	TGCAGTGCGAGACTAGCTCCCCAACTGCAGTACTTC	CSARLAPQLQYF
TRBV19	-	-	TRBJ2-5	TGTGCCAGTAGTATGGGCACGGAGACCCAGTACTTC	CASSMGTETQYF
TRBV5-1	-	-	TRBJ2-3	TGCGCCAGCAGCTCCGCGAGGAACACAGATACGCAGTATTTT	CASSSARNTDTQYF
TRBV20-1	few	-	TRBJ1-5	TGCAGTGCTAGAGATCCGTTACAGGGAGGGGACCAGCATTTT	CSARDPLQGGDQHF